Listed below are T cell receptor beta chains from one sample, sequenced in a study of blood T cell repertoires in COVID-19. The table came from immunoSEQ multiplex PCR; TCRdb's copy has only in-frame clones and leaves some out. This table has 200,000 to 250,000 clones, around nine tenths appearing once. The sample comprised PBMCs or T cells enriched from blood (not recorded which). These TCRs come from a woman aged 25 to 39 who had been exposed to COVID-19. Each CDR3 is given with its conserved first and last residue. D genes are given only for firm matches. Some rows mark clone size as missing; the rest say once, few, many or name a class of expanded clone.

d_gene	len	v_gene	abundance	j_gene	CDR3aa	CDR3nt
TRBD1	15	TRBV18	NA	TRBJ1-6	CASSPKQGYNSPLHF	TGTGCCAGCTCACCAAAACAGGGGTATAATTCACCCCTCCACTTT
NA	15	TRBV5-1	once	TRBJ2-7	CASSLVGGYSYEQYF	TGCGCCAGCAGCTTGGTTGGCGGGTACTCCTACGAGCAGTACTTC
TRBD2	15	TRBV6-5	NA	TRBJ2-3	CASSSGLAGEGTQYF	TGTGCCAGCAGTTCGGGACTAGCGGGAGAGGGTACGCAGTATTTT
TRBD1	16	TRBV9	NA	TRBJ1-2	CASSAGQGEANYGYTF	TGTGCCAGCAGCGCCGGACAGGGGGAAGCTAACTATGGCTACACCTTC
NA	15	TRBV11-2	NA	TRBJ1-1	CASSFLPRPPNEAFF	TGTGCCAGCAGCTTCCTCCCCCGCCCTCCTAATGAAGCTTTCTTT
NA	15	TRBV18	NA	TRBJ2-1	CASSPIVAAYNEQFF	TGTGCCAGCTCACCAATAGTAGCGGCTTACAATGAGCAGTTCTTC
TRBD1	14	TRBV19	once	TRBJ1-2	CASSGQGAGYGYTF	TGTGCCAGTAGCGGGCAGGGGGCTGGCTATGGCTACACCTTC
NA	13	TRBV7-2	once	TRBJ2-2	CASSLVARGELFF	TGTGCCAGCAGCTTAGTAGCCCGCGGGGAGCTGTTTTTT
NA	16	TRBV18	NA	TRBJ1-4	CASSPESWRTNEKLFF	TGTGCCAGCTCACCAGAATCATGGAGGACTAATGAAAAACTGTTTTTT
NA	15	TRBV7-3	NA	TRBJ2-1	CASSLRVSGNNEQFF	TGTGCCAGCAGCTTAAGGGTTAGCGGAAACAATGAGCAGTTCTTC
NA	13	TRBV7-7	few	TRBJ1-1	CASSKQGNTEAFF	TGTGCCAGCAGCAAACAGGGGAACACTGAAGCTTTCTTT
TRBD1	18	TRBV5-1	NA	TRBJ2-4	CASSLGAGGSGAKNIQYF	TGCGCCAGCAGCTTGGGGGCAGGGGGTTCTGGAGCCAAAAACATTCAGTACTTC
TRBD2	15	TRBV23-1	NA	TRBJ2-7	CASSRCVAGGYEQYF	TGCGCCAGCAGTCGGTGCGTGGCGGGAGGCTACGAGCAGTACTTC
TRBD1	15	TRBV2	NA	TRBJ2-4	CASRGTALAKNIQYF	TGTGCCAGCAGAGGGACAGCTCTGGCCAAAAACATTCAGTACTTC
NA	13	TRBV5-6	NA	TRBJ1-2	CASSLAAGDGYTF	TGTGCCAGCAGCTTGGCCGCGGGGGACGGCTACACCTTC
NA	11	TRBV12-3/TRBV12-4	NA	TRBJ1-6	CASTGGSPLHF	TGTGCCAGCACGGGAGGGTCACCCCTCCACTTT
TRBD2	14	TRBV19	few	TRBJ2-7	CASRTAGGSYEQYF	TGTGCCAGTAGAACCGCGGGGGGCTCCTACGAGCAGTACTTC
TRBD2	15	TRBV5-1	NA	TRBJ2-7	CASTRTSGRANEQYF	TGCGCCAGCACCCGGACTAGCGGGAGGGCAAACGAGCAGTACTTC
TRBD2	15	TRBV25-1	NA	TRBJ2-2	CASTEAGGRGGELFF	TGTGCCAGCACCGAGGCGGGGGGAAGGGGCGGGGAGCTGTTTTTT
NA	13	TRBV5-4	NA	TRBJ2-5	CASSPQGGETQYF	TGTGCCAGCAGCCCCCAGGGTGGAGAGACCCAGTACTTC
TRBD2	17	TRBV7-6	NA	TRBJ2-1	CASSPGSGRGPYNEQFF	TGTGCCAGCAGCCCAGGTAGCGGGAGAGGCCCTTACAATGAGCAGTTCTTC
NA	13	TRBV9	NA	TRBJ1-3	CASSVGRRNTIYF	TGTGCCAGCAGCGTAGGGAGGAGAAACACCATATATTTT
NA	13	TRBV4-1	NA	TRBJ1-2	CASSQDTRYGYTF	TGCGCCAGCAGCCAAGATACGCGCTATGGCTACACCTTC
NA	12	TRBV12-3/TRBV12-4	NA	TRBJ2-4	CASMTLTNIQYF	TGTGCCAGCATGACTTTAACTAACATTCAGTACTTC
NA	12	TRBV7-3	NA	TRBJ1-6	CASSHTRDPLHF	TGTGCCAGCAGCCATACCAGGGATCCCCTCCACTTT
TRBD1	14	TRBV11-1	NA	TRBJ2-1	CASSLDRLTNEQFF	TGTGCCAGCAGTCTGGACAGGTTGACCAATGAGCAGTTCTTC
TRBD1	15	TRBV28	NA	TRBJ2-3	CASSLDRESTDTQYF	TGTGCCAGCAGCCTCGACAGGGAGAGCACAGATACGCAGTATTTT
TRBD1	16	TRBV28	NA	TRBJ1-2	CASSLPTDRVDYGYTF	TGTGCCAGCAGTTTACCCACGGACAGGGTTGACTATGGCTACACCTTC
NA	13	TRBV14	few	TRBJ1-2	CASSQDPRSGYTF	TGTGCCAGCAGCCAAGATCCCAGGTCTGGCTACACCTTC
TRBD2	20	TRBV3-1/TRBV3-2	NA	TRBJ2-2	CASSQDVLAGLPRRTGELFF	TGTGCCAGCAGCCAAGACGTACTAGCGGGCCTCCCTCGTCGGACCGGGGAGCTGTTTTTT
NA	14	TRBV5-1	NA	TRBJ2-2	CASSPTGGPGELFF	TGCGCCAGCAGCCCGACAGGAGGTCCCGGGGAGCTGTTTTTT
TRBD1	15	TRBV2	once	TRBJ1-3	CASSQDRPAGNTIYF	TGTGCCAGCAGCCAGGACAGGCCAGCCGGAAACACCATATATTTT
NA	12	TRBV25-1	NA	TRBJ2-7	CASSELVSQQYF	TGTGCCAGCAGTGAATTAGTGAGTCAGCAGTACTTC
NA	13	TRBV12-3/TRBV12-4	once	TRBJ2-1	CASSTTSYNEQFF	TGTGCCAGCAGCACTACTAGCTACAATGAGCAGTTCTTC
NA	13	TRBV7-8	NA	TRBJ2-1	CASSPERYNEQFF	TGTGCCAGCAGCCCCGAACGGTATAATGAGCAGTTCTTC
NA	17	TRBV28	NA	TRBJ2-1	CASSSTLNGEYYNEQFF	TGTGCCAGCAGTTCCACACTCAACGGAGAGTACTACAATGAGCAGTTCTTC
NA	14	TRBV5-5	NA	TRBJ1-3	CASSRGSSGNTIYF	TGTGCCAGCAGCCGGGGTTCCTCTGGAAACACCATATATTTT
NA	14	TRBV3-1/TRBV3-2	NA	TRBJ2-1	CASSSIDLDNEQFF	TGTGCCAGCAGCTCGATTGACCTAGACAATGAGCAGTTCTTC
TRBD2	17	TRBV19	NA	TRBJ2-2	CASSPDAGAGLTGELFF	TGTGCCAGTAGTCCGGACGCGGGAGCGGGACTAACCGGGGAGCTGTTTTTT
NA	13	TRBV3-1/TRBV3-2	once	TRBJ1-1	CASSQTANTEAFF	TGTGCCAGCAGCCAAACAGCGAACACTGAAGCTTTCTTT
TRBD2	15	TRBV12-5	NA	TRBJ2-7	CASGSRLAGGYEQYF	TGTGCTAGTGGCTCCAGACTAGCGGGAGGTTACGAGCAGTACTTC